This T cell receptor beta chain was recovered during a study of PD-1 blockade in mismatch repair-deficient tumors. Study-wide background: Enrolled about 2012-2016, patients had progressing, pretreated mismatch repair-deficient cancers of about twelve types.

Mismatch repair deficiency was confirmed in all patients, by PCR or immunohistochemistry. A few pembrolizumab responders had their TCRs sequenced. The CDR3 length is 15 residues. The V gene end was trimmed by 1 base and the J gene end by 4 bases; junction bases not matched to a gene: 4. The germline V gene encodes CDR1 SEHNR and CDR2 FQNEAQ (reference sequence). TCRdb's copy holds only in-frame clones and misses some; the assay was immunoSEQ multiplex PCR. The table lists around 48,000 clones, around 73% of them singletons. Study-level points and caveats: Tumor-resident clones, often undetectable pretreatment in blood, expanded then contracted after pembrolizumab.

In regard to this clone: What it recognizes is unknown.

V and J are TRBV7-9 and TRBJ2-5, with 9 bases aligning to TRBD1. This TCR was recovered from an adult with mismatch repair-deficient cancer. Specimen: peripheral blood, collected 4 weeks after starting pembrolizumab. CDR3 region: CASSLGDRDGETQYF. The CDR3 DNA reads as TGTGCCAGCAGCTTAGGGGACAGGGATGGAGAGACCCAGTACTTC.